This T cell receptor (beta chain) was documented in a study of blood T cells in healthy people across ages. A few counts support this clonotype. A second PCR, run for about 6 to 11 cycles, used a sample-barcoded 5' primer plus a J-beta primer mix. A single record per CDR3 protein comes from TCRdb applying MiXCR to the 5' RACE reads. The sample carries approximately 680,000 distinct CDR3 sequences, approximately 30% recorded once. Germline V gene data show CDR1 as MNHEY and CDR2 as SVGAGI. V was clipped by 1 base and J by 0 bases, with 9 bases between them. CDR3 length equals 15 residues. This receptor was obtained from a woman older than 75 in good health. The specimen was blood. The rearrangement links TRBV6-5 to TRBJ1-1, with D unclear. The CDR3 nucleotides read TGTGCCAGCAGTTACTTTGGAGACATGAACACTGAAGCTTTCTTT. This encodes CASSYFGDMNTEAFF.